Shown below are 27 T cell receptor beta chains from a single sample sequenced in a study of blood T cell repertoires in COVID-19. Using immunoSEQ multiplex PCR, the repertoire was profiled, and TCRdb retains in-frame clones only, with some absent. This sample has about 150,000 clones, with about 85% found just once. The sequencing sample was made of peripheral blood. All receptors come from a man aged 65 to 85 who had recovered from COVID-19.

The sample holds a few counts of this clone. The chain carries TRBV3-1 (or the pseudogene TRBV3-2) and TRBJ1-1, with D possibly TRBD1 on 6 matching bases. From germline, CDR1 is LGHDT and CDR2 YNNKEL (reference sequence). This CDR3 spans 13 amino acids. Trimming removed 5 bases from V and 1 base from J, with 8 bases in between. CDR3 DNA: TGTGCCAGCAGCGTGGGACAGAACACTGAAGCTTTCTTT. Its protein is CASSVGQNTEAFF.

CDR3 DNA sequence: TGTGCCAGCAGCTCGACAGGAAACTCCTACGAGCAGTACTTC. Residues: CASSSTGNSYEQYF. V gene TRBV7-9 combines with J gene TRBJ2-7; tentative D call: TRBD1 (6 bases). CDR1 is SEHNR, CDR2 FQNEAQ, per germline (reference sequence). V lost 4 bases, J lost 0 bases, and 10 bases lay in between. The CDR3 contains 14 residues.

CDR3 region: CASSLGTSGRTEQFF. CDR3 bases: TGTGCCAGCAGCTTAGGCACTAGCGGGAGGACAGAGCAGTTCTTC. The V and J genes are TRBV11-1 and TRBJ2-1; TRBD2 matches at 12 bases. The CDR3 is made up of 15 amino acids. Germline CDR1 reads SGHAT; CDR2 reads FQDESV (reference sequence). Unmatched junction bases numbered 5, after V lost 1 base and J lost 10 bases.

The chain joins TRBV5-4 to TRBJ2-7; 8 nucleotides agree with TRBD2. CDR1 is SGHNT, CDR2 YYREEE, per germline (reference sequence). This CDR3 contains 14 residues. After removal of 4 bases from V and 4 bases from J, the junction contained 7 bases not matched to a gene. CDR3 loop: CASSPREGRYEQYF. In nucleotides, the CDR3 is TGTGCCAGCAGCCCCCGGGAGGGGCGGTACGAGCAGTACTTC.

The rearrangement joins TRBV28 to TRBJ2-1; D is undetermined. The CDR3 is 15 residues long. The V gene's germline CDR1 is MDHEN and CDR2 SYDVKM. V was pared by 2 bases and J by 0 bases, with 8 bases between. The CDR3 nucleotides are TGTGCCAGCAGTTTAGGGCTGCCCTCCTACAATGAGCAGTTCTTC. Its translation is CASSLGLPSYNEQFF.

The rearrangement joins TRBV9 to TRBJ2-5, with 9 bases lining up with TRBD1. The CDR3 extends over 14 amino acids. V shed 2 bases and J 5 bases; nucleotides not matched to a gene: 4. CDR1 and CDR2 from the germline V gene are SGDLS and YYNGEE. CDR3 amino acids: CASSVTGGRETQYF. CDR3 nucleotides: TGTGCCAGCAGCGTTACAGGGGGCCGGGAGACCCAGTACTTC.

The chain has TRBV7-3 and TRBJ1-6, with D possibly matching TRBD1 (6 bases). The CDR3 length is 14 residues. V lost 5 bases to trimming and J lost 7 bases, with 12 bases between them. Germline loops: CDR1 SGHTA, CDR2 FQGTGA. CDR3 sequence (DNA): TGTGCCAGCAGCGCCAGGGGTCGGAATTCACCCCTCCACTTT. Its translation: CASSARGRNSPLHF.

The rearrangement links TRBV27 to TRBJ2-2; 8 nucleotides match TRBD2. Germline V gene sequence: CDR1 MNHEY, CDR2 SMNVEV (reference sequence). The J segment lost 6 bases and the V segment lost 8 bases, leaving 8 bases of the junction unmatched. The CDR3 runs to 14 residues. The CDR3 region is CASCYGLAPGELFF. CDR3 sequence (DNA): TGTGCCAGCTGTTACGGACTAGCCCCCGGGGAGCTGTTTTTT.

This chain connects TRBV10-3 to TRBJ2-1; D is uncertain. Trimming removed 3 bases from V and 9 bases from J, with 9 bases in between. The germline V gene has CDR1 ENHRY and CDR2 SYGVKD. The CDR3 totals 12 residues. As DNA, the CDR3 is TGTGCCATCAGTGAACGAGTCGGTGAGCAGTTCTTC. Translated: CAISERVGEQFF.

The genes are TRBV5-5 and TRBJ2-1; TRBD2 aligns across 8 bases. V was pared by 4 bases and J by 9 bases, with 12 bases of the junction left unmatched. The germline gives CDR1 SGHKS, CDR2 YYEKEE (reference sequence). This CDR3 has 15 residues. The CDR3 loop reads CASSPGGAGAVEQFF. The CDR3 nucleotides read TGTGCCAGCAGCCCCGGGGGAGCGGGAGCGGTTGAGCAGTTCTTC.

This clone was seen more than once but under ten times. In DNA form, the CDR3 reads TGTGCCAGCAGCTTAGTAGGGGGCTCCTACGAGCAGTACTTC. Translation gives CASSLVGGSYEQYF. The chain combines TRBV7-2 with TRBJ2-7; weak D call: TRBD1 (6 bases). V dropped 1 base and J dropped 0 bases, with 7 bases sitting between them. This CDR3 is 14 amino acids long. Germline-derived CDR1 and CDR2 are SGHTA and FQGNSA.

V usage is TRBV30 and J usage is TRBJ1-2, with 10 bases matching TRBD1. The CDR3 length is 15 residues. V was pared by 3 bases and J by 4 bases, with 8 bases of the junction left unmatched. CDR1 is GTSNPN, CDR2 SVGIG, per germline (reference sequence). Written as DNA, the CDR3 is TGTGCCTGGAGCCCTGACAGGGGGCAGGTCTATGGCTACACCTTC. It yields the protein CAWSPDRGQVYGYTF.

The chain combines TRBV9 with TRBJ2-5; no definite D call. V was pared by 1 base and J by 3 bases, with 13 bases between. Germline-derived CDR1 and CDR2 are SGDLS and YYNGEE. The CDR3 is 15 amino acids. The CDR3 nucleotides are TGTGCCAGCAGCGTATCCCCGACTCAGAAAGAGACCCAGTACTTC. Translated: CASSVSPTQKETQYF.

V and J are TRBV7-3 and TRBJ2-1, with 9 bases fitting TRBD2. Germline V gene sequence: CDR1 SGHTA, CDR2 FQGTGA. This CDR3 is built from 13 residues. The V segment lost 8 bases and the J segment 10 bases; nucleotides outside the gene matches: 9. The CDR3 DNA reads as TGTGCCAGCGCTGCTAGCGGGGCCAAGGAGCAGTTCTTC. Translation gives CASAASGAKEQFF.

This chain links TRBV19 with TRBJ2-5, with D maybe TRBD2 (6 bases). The CDR3 totals 11 residues. Germline V gives CDR1 LNHDA, CDR2 SQIVND (reference sequence). Trimming removed 8 bases from V and 5 bases from J, with 9 bases in between. The CDR3 nucleotides read TGTGCCAGTTCGGCGGGGGAGACCCAGTACTTC. Translation gives CASSAGETQYF.

This clone was detected once. The chain couples TRBV4-3 to TRBJ2-2, with a possible D match to TRBD2 (6 bases). The CDR3 length is 16 residues. Trimming pared 2 bases from V and 1 base from J, leaving 11 bases between. Germline V gives CDR1 LGHNA, CDR2 YSLEER. CDR3 in DNA: TGCGCCAGCAGCCAAATAGGGCGGGGGAACACCGGGGAGCTGTTTTTT. Protein product: CASSQIGRGNTGELFF.

The chain links TRBV30 to TRBJ1-2, with a weak D call TRBD1 (6 bases). The CDR3 sequence is 14 residues long. The germline V gene has CDR1 GTSNPN and CDR2 SVGIG (reference sequence). V lost 7 bases and J lost 3, with 18 bases in between. CDR3 sequence reads: CALTGGSLDYGYTF. The CDR3 DNA reads TGTGCCTTGACAGGCGGATCGTTGGACTATGGCTACACCTTC. The full variable domain, with the rest looked up from reference TRBV30 and TRBJ1-2, is SQTIHQWPATLVQPVGSPLSLECTVEGTSNPNLYWYRQAAGRGLQLLFYSVGIGQISSEVPQNLSASRPQDRQFILSSKKLLLSDSGFYLCALTGGSLDYGYTFGSGTRLTVV.

In its sample, this clone was seen once. The CDR3 region has the DNA TGCAGCGGCTTGTTGACAGGCGTCGCCTACGAGCAGTACTTC. It yields the protein CSGLLTGVAYEQYF. The rearrangement joins TRBV29-1 to TRBJ2-7; a possible D gene is TRBD1 (6 bases). This CDR3 is 14 amino acids long. Trimming shortened V by 7 bases and J by 2 bases, and 18 bases separated the two germline ends. CDR1 SQVTM and CDR2 ANQGSEA come from the germline V gene.

The chain joins TRBV30 to TRBJ1-1, with 7 nucleotides matching TRBD1. This CDR3 is 13 amino acids long. Germline V gives CDR1 GTSNPN, CDR2 SVGIG (reference sequence). Trimming took 4 bases from V and 4 from J; bases not matched to a gene: 6. The CDR3 DNA is TGTGCCTGGATGCAGGGGGTGGGCACTGAAGCTTTCTTT. It codes for CAWMQGVGTEAFF.

The chain links TRBV5-1 to TRBJ2-5; 9 bases are shared with TRBD1. V was pared by 0 bases and J by 5 bases, with 11 bases of the junction left unmatched. The germline V gene has CDR1 SGHRS and CDR2 YFSETQ. This CDR3 comprises 17 residues. For the CDR3, the DNA is TGCGCCAGCAGCTTGGCCCCCTGGACAGGGGAAGGGGAGACCCAGTACTTC. Protein: CASSLAPWTGEGETQYF.

The chain has TRBV6-5 and TRBJ1-5; tentatively, D is TRBD1 (5 bases). Between the trimmed V and J ends, which lost 6 bases and 4 bases, there was a span of 16 bases. Germline V gene data show CDR1 as MNHEY and CDR2 as SVGAGI. The CDR3 is 15 amino acids. In DNA form, the CDR3 reads TGTGCCAGCAGACTCTCGCAGGGATCGAATCAGCCCCAGCATTTT. This codes for CASRLSQGSNQPQHF.

The gene calls are TRBV2 and TRBJ2-3; 7 positions match TRBD2. Germline V lookup: CDR1 SNHLY, CDR2 FYNNEI. V lost 0 bases to trimming and J lost 0 bases; unmatched junction nucleotides: 6. The CDR3 loop spans 17 amino acids. The CDR3 reads CASSEAQAGPSTDTQYF. CDR3 sequence (DNA): TGTGCCAGCAGTGAAGCGCAAGCGGGACCCAGCACAGATACGCAGTATTTT.

V usage is TRBV28 and J usage is TRBJ1-2, with a weak D call TRBD1 (5 bases). Germline values: CDR1 MDHEN, CDR2 SYDVKM. V shed 5 bases and J shed 0 bases, with 7 bases lying between them. The length of the CDR3 is 13 residues. CDR3 in amino acids: CASSRQTNYGYTF. CDR3 sequence (DNA): TGTGCCAGCAGTAGACAGACTAACTATGGCTACACCTTC.

This chain links TRBV4-3 with TRBJ2-1, with a tentative D call TRBD2 (6 bases). Deletions cut 3 bases from V and 10 bases from J, with 13 bases between. Germline V gives CDR1 LGHNA, CDR2 YSLEER. The CDR3 extends over 13 amino acids. CDR3 nucleotides: TGCGCCAGCAGCCAGGCCGGGACTCGCGAGCAGTTCTTC. Its translation is CASSQAGTREQFF.

This clone was observed a handful of times. V usage is TRBV7-9 and J usage is TRBJ1-1; no clear D gene. V lost 3 bases and J 0 bases, leaving 8 bases between the germline ends. This CDR3 contains 14 residues. Germline CDR1 and CDR2: SEHNR and FQNEAQ (reference sequence). DNA for the CDR3: TGTGCCAGCAGCTTCAGAGGGCTGAACACTGAAGCTTTCTTT. Residues: CASSFRGLNTEAFF.

This chain links TRBV29-1 with TRBJ2-3; D perhaps matches TRBD1 (5 bases). Deletions cut 3 bases from V and 8 bases from J, with 12 bases between. Germline lookup yields CDR1 SQVTM and CDR2 ANQGSEA. CDR3 size: 12 residues. The CDR3 region is CSVEGPVGTQYF. CDR3 in DNA: TGCAGCGTTGAGGGGCCAGTTGGTACGCAGTATTTT.

The chain joins TRBV29-1 to TRBJ1-5; TRBD1 aligns across 8 bases. Germline V lookup: CDR1 SQVTM, CDR2 ANQGSEA. J was trimmed by 5 bases and V by 6 bases; bases with no gene match: 6. CDR3 length equals 13 residues. The CDR3 sequence: CSVGQGGHQPQHF. The CDR3 nucleotides are TGCAGCGTCGGACAGGGTGGGCATCAGCCCCAGCATTTT.